The 7 T cell receptor beta chains reported below all come from one sample, sequenced in a study of neoadjuvant nivolumab and ipilimumab in lung cancer. The method was immunoSEQ multiplex PCR; TCRdb's version includes in-frame clones alone and lacks a portion of them. The sample lists 40,000 to 60,000 clones, around 89% occurring once. Sequences were derived from blood, sampled before neoadjuvant nivolumab, alone or with ipilimumab. The receptors shown here come from an adult with non-small cell lung cancer. Some clones in this sample may be carry-over from other donors' samples.

This rearrangement joins TRBV5-1 to TRBJ2-2, with 12 bases that match TRBD2. The germline V gene encodes CDR1 SGHRS and CDR2 YFSETQ. The trim removed 0 bases at V and 6 bases at J, leaving 3 bases unmatched. The CDR3 totals 16 residues. DNA for the CDR3: TGCGCCAGCAGCTTGGAGACTAGCGGGAGTGCCGGGGAGCTGTTTTTT. The encoded protein is CASSLETSGSAGELFF.

The chain couples TRBV5-1 to TRBJ2-6; no definite D call. Trimming took 2 bases from V and 0 from J, leaving 6 bases between them. The length of the CDR3 is 15 residues. Germline assignment: CDR1 SGHRS and CDR2 YFSETQ. DNA of the CDR3: TGCGCCAGCAGCTTATCCCTCTCTGGGGCCAACGTCCTGACTTTC. It is translated as CASSLSLSGANVLTF.

This chain joins TRBV7-9 and TRBJ2-1, with 8 positions matching TRBD2. V dropped 1 base and J dropped 7; count of bases not matched to a gene: 9. The germline gives CDR1 SEHNR, CDR2 FQNEAQ (reference sequence). This CDR3 has 16 amino acids. CDR3 bases: TGTGCCAGCAGCTTAGGTCGAGCGGGAGTGAATAATGAGCAGTTCTTC. Its protein product is CASSLGRAGVNNEQFF.

The chain recombines TRBV13 with TRBJ2-7; no clear D. V dropped 5 bases and J dropped 5 bases, with 7 bases sitting between them. This CDR3 comprises 11 residues. Germline V lookup: CDR1 PRHDT, CDR2 FYEKMQ (reference sequence). CDR3 in amino acids: CASSSKHEQYF. The DNA for the CDR3 is TGTGCCAGCAGCAGCAAGCACGAGCAGTACTTC. Together with reference TRBV13 and TRBJ2-7, the CDR3 gives the full variable domain: AAGVIQSPRHLIKEKRETATLKCYPIPRHDTVYWYQQGPGQDPQFLISFYEKMQSDKGSIPDRFSAQQFSDYHSELNMSSLELGDSALYFCASSSKHEQYFGPGTRLTVT.

The V call is TRBV30, the J call TRBJ1-1; D call uncertain. The CDR3 has 12 amino acids. Trimming left V 1 base short and J 3 bases short, with 6 bases between. Germline V gene lookup returns CDR1 GTSNPN and CDR2 SVGIG (reference sequence). Here the CDR3 reads CAWSDTDTEAFF. The CDR3 DNA is TGTGCCTGGAGTGATACTGACACTGAAGCTTTCTTT. The variable domain in full, with the rest retrieved from reference TRBV30 and TRBJ1-1, is SQTIHQWPATLVQPVGSPLSLECTVEGTSNPNLYWYRQAAGRGLQLLFYSVGIGQISSEVPQNLSASRPQDRQFILSSKKLLLSDSGFYLCAWSDTDTEAFFGQGTRLTVV.

The J gene is TRBJ2-7, the V gene TRBV29-1; 9 bases are shared with TRBD2. V dropped 5 bases and J dropped 3; count of bases not matched to a gene: 5. The CDR3 length is 13 residues. Germline V gene sequence: CDR1 SQVTM, CDR2 ANQGSEA. The CDR3 protein is CSVMGLANYEQYF. DNA of the CDR3: TGCAGCGTTATGGGACTAGCAAACTACGAGCAGTACTTC.

The V gene is TRBV4-3, the J gene TRBJ2-7; TRBD1 agrees at 12 bases. The V segment lost 4 bases and the J segment 4 bases; nucleotides outside the gene matches: 11. There are 17 residues in the CDR3. Looked up from germline, CDR1 is LGHNA and CDR2 is YSLEER. CDR3 protein: CASSPTYRGQGAYEQYF. As DNA, the CDR3 is TGCGCCAGCAGCCCGACTTATAGGGGACAGGGGGCTTACGAGCAGTACTTC.